One TCR beta chain is described in this entry. Its antigen is not known. Documented treatment: some 19 received Ad26.COV2.S at low or high dose, single or two shots; 5 received placebo; per-sample allocation not given. Sample collection was performed on day 63 after the first vaccine or placebo injection. An 18-55-year-old adult in Boston served as donor. SARS-CoV-2 spike from the Wuhan strain was encoded by the vaccine, an Ad26 vector. The data derive from a study of Ad26.COV2.S vaccination and SARS-CoV-2 variants. For the study at large: As a participant in COV1001, the donor was in the Ad26.COV2.S trial arm.

The V end lost 2 bases, the J end lost 2 bases, and 7 bases lay between the germline ends. This CDR3 comprises 13 residues. The germline CDR1 and CDR2 sequences are SGHRS and YFSETQ. General study results and limits: Vaccine and placebo recipients had similar non-spike TCR breadth.

The table came from immunoSEQ multiplex PCR; TCRdb's copy has only in-frame clones and leaves some out. The sample contains about 320,000 clones, about 86% of which appear only once. The V and J genes are TRBV5-1 and TRBJ1-1; D is unclear. The sequence came from a person between 18 and 65 years old who received the Ad26.COV2.S COVID-19 vaccine or a placebo. The material was peripheral blood, obtained in a trial of Ad26.COV2.S vaccine versus placebo. This CDR3 reads CASSLSINTEAFF. CDR3 DNA sequence: TGCGCCAGCAGCTTATCCATTAACACTGAAGCTTTCTTT.